The 3 T cell receptor beta chains below all came from one sample that was sequenced in a study of early T cells in non-severe SARS-CoV-2 infection (dated by TCRdb to 2020 to 2022). Libraries were built with 5' RACE. Sequencing used a NextSeq 500. TCRdb's own reprocessing of the public reads used fastp at Q25 and MiXCR and kept productive beta chains. Here each entry gathers all rows of one CDR3 protein and keeps the most common genes and DNA. The sample table records tens of thousands of distinct CDR3 sequences; roughly a tenth of these occur just once. Jointly, the top ten make up around 4.3% of the sample. The sequenced sample was whole blood. The origin of the receptors is an adult who was a healthcare worker with PCR-confirmed SARS-CoV-2 infection or an uninfected control (not recorded which).

This clonotype was observed at least ten times. The rearrangement uses TRBV18 and TRBJ1-1; perhaps TRBD1 as D (6 bases). The V end was cut by 6 bases, the J end by 1 base, with 27 bases between. The V gene's germline CDR1 is KGHSH and CDR2 LQKENI. The CDR3 contains 19 residues. In DNA, the CDR3 is TGTGCCAGCTCGACAGGAACAGGGTTAAGAGCCGTGTCGAACACTGAAGCTTTCTTT. It codes for CASSTGTGLRAVSNTEAFF.

At least ten counts were recorded for this clonotype. V and J are TRBV9 and TRBJ2-7, with 10 bases that match TRBD1. The CDR3 consists of 17 residues. V shed 2 bases, J shed 6 bases, and the junction held 14 bases outside the gene matches. CDR1 and CDR2 (germline): SGDLS, YYNGEE. For the CDR3, the DNA is TGTGCCAGCAGCGTTCACACGAGCGGGACAGGGGTCTCCGAGCAGTACTTC. Protein: CASSVHTSGTGVSEQYF.

The rearrangement uses TRBV11-2 and TRBJ2-5, with 10 bases matching TRBD1. J lost 3 bases, V lost 5 bases, and 3 bases had no gene match. CDR1 and CDR2 from the germline V gene are SGHAT and FQNNGV. This CDR3 has 14 residues. The CDR3, as DNA: TGTGCCAGCAGCCCTGGGACAGGGGAAGAGACCCAGTACTTC. Its protein is CASSPGTGEETQYF. Together with reference TRBV11-2 and TRBJ2-5, the CDR3 gives the full variable domain: EAGVAQSPRYKIIEKRQSVAFWCNPISGHATLYWYQQILGQGPKLLIQFQNNGVVDDSQLPKDRFSAERLKGVDSTLKIQPAKLEDSAVYLCASSPGTGEETQYFGPGTRLLVL.